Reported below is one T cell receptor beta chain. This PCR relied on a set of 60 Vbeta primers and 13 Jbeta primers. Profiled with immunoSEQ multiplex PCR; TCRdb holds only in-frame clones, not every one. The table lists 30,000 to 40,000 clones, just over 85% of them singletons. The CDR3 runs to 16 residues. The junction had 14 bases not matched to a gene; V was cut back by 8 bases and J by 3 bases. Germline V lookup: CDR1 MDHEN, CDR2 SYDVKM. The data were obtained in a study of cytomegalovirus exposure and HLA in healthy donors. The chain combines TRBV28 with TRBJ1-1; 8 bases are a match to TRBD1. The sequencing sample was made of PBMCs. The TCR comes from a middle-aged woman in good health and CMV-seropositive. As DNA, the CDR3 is TGTGCCAGCGCCCAGGGGGGCTCAGGGGGCGACACTGAAGCTTTCTTT. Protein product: CASAQGGSGGDTEAFF.